A single TCR beta chain is shown here with its context. The sample comes from a study of shared clonotypes between healthy human individuals. Clones were sequenced by immunoSEQ multiplex PCR, and TCRdb holds only the in-frame ones, with some missing. Found here are 300,000 to 350,000 clones, 73% of them singletons; the top ten hold about 10%. This TCR came from a man between 25 and 39 years old in good health. Sequenced: memory CD4+ T cells sorted from blood. Subset described: CD45RA-negative fraction.

The CDR3 sequence: CATKRWGSYEQYF. DNA for the CDR3: TGTGCCACCAAGAGGTGGGGCTCCTACGAGCAGTACTTC. This chain joins TRBV28 and TRBJ2-7; D unresolved. The CDR3 length is 13 residues. Deletions cut 10 bases from V and 0 bases from J, with 13 bases between. Germline CDR1 MDHEN, CDR2 SYDVKM.